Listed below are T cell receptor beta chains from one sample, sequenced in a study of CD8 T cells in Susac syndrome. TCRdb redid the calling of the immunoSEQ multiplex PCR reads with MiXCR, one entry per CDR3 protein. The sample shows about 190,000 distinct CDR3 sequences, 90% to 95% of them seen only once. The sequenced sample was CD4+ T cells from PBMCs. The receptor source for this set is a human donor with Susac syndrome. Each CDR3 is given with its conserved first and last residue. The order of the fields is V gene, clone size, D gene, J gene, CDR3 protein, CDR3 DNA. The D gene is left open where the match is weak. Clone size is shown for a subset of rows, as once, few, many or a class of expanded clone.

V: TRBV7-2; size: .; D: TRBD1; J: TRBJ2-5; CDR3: CASSSRTGKQETQYF; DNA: TGTGCCAGCAGCTCCCGGACAGGCAAACAAGAGACCCAGTACTTC
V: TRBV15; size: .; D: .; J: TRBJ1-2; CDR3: CATSRGAGYSGYTF; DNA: TGTGCCACCAGCAGAGGGGCTGGATATTCGGGCTACACCTTC
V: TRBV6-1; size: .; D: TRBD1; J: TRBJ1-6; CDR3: CASSENWDRETSPLHF; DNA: TGTGCCAGCAGTGAAAACTGGGACAGGGAGACTTCACCCCTCCACTTT
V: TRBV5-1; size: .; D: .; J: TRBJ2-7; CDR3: CASSLMGQGKYF; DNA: TGCGCCAGCAGCTTGATGGGACAAGGGAAGTACTTC
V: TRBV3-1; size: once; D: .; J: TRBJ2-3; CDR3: CASSQVHHRPSRADTQYF; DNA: TGTGCCAGCAGCCAGGTCCATCATCGCCCAAGCCGCGCAGATACGCAGTATTTT
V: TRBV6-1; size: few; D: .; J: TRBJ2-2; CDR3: CASSAFGANTGELFF; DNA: TGTGCCAGCAGTGCCTTCGGTGCGAACACCGGGGAGCTGTTTTTT
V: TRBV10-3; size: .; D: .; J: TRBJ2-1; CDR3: CAAQGQSSYNEQFF; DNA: TGTGCCGCCCAAGGACAGAGCTCCTACAATGAGCAGTTCTTC
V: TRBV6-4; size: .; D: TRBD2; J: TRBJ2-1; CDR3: CASSETSGRNNEQFF; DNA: TGTGCCAGCAGTGAGACTAGCGGGAGGAACAATGAGCAGTTCTTC
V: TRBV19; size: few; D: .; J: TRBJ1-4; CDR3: CASSRDSATNEKLFF; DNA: TGTGCCAGTAGTCGCGACTCTGCAACTAATGAAAAACTGTTTTTT
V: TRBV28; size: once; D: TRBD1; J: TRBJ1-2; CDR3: CASSFNGRGRGYTF; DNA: TGTGCCAGCAGTTTTAACGGCAGGGGGCGAGGCTACACCTTC
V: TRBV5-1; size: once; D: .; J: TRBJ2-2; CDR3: CASSVGQRNTGELFF; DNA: TGCGCCAGCAGCGTCGGCCAGAGGAACACCGGGGAGCTGTTTTTT
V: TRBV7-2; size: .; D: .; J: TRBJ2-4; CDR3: CASSLLDLSLAKNIQYF; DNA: TGTGCCAGCAGCTTACTGGACCTTTCCTTAGCCAAAAACATTCAGTACTTC
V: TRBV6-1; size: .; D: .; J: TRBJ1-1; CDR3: CASSERANTEAFF; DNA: TGTGCCAGCAGTGAAAGGGCAAACACTGAAGCTTTCTTT
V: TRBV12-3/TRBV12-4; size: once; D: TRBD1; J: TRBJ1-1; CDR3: CASSHPLGQGRNTEAFF; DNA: TGTGCCAGCAGCCACCCACTGGGACAGGGGAGGAACACTGAAGCTTTCTTT
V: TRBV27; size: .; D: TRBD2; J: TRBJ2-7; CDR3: CASSLGGGAYEQYF; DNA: TGTGCCAGCAGTTTGGGGGGGGGAGCCTACGAGCAGTACTTC
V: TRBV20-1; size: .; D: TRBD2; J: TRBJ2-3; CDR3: CSARNPGTSGGPTDTQYF; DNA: TGCAGTGCTAGAAATCCCGGGACTAGCGGGGGGCCGACAGATACGCAGTATTTT
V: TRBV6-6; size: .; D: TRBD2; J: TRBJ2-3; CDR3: CASSDRLADTDTQYF; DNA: TGTGCCAGCAGTGACCGACTAGCGGATACAGATACGCAGTATTTT
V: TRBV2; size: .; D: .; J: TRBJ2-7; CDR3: CASTFSGQGGEQYF; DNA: TGTGCCAGCACTTTTTCTGGCCAGGGGGGCGAGCAGTACTTC
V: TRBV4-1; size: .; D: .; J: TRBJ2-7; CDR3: CASSQGPYPIGEQYF; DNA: TGCGCCAGCAGCCAAGGACCGTACCCTATTGGCGAGCAGTACTTC
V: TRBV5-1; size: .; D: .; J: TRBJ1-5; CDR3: CASSFSGPPQPQHF; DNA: TGCGCCAGCAGCTTCTCAGGGCCCCCCCAGCCCCAGCATTTT
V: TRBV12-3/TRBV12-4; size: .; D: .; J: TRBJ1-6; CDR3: CASRFRDSPLHF; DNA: TGTGCCAGCAGATTCAGGGACTCACCCCTCCACTTT
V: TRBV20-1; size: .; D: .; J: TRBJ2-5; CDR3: CSARDLGLGLETQYF; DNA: TGCAGTGCTAGGGACCTCGGTCTCGGTTTGGAGACCCAGTACTTC
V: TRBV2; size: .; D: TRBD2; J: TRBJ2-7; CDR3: CASTRRRELNEQYF; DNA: TGTGCCAGCACTCGAAGGCGGGAGCTAAACGAGCAGTACTTC
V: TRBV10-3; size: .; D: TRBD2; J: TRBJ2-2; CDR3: CAITSGGATGELFF; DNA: TGTGCCATCACTTCCGGGGGGGCCACCGGGGAGCTGTTTTTT
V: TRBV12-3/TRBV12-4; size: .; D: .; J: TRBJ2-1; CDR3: CASTQGYGGTLNEQFF; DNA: TGTGCCAGCACCCAGGGCTACGGCGGCACCCTCAATGAGCAGTTCTTC
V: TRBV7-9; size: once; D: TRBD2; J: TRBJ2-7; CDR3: CASSIWTSTEGEQYF; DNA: TGTGCCAGCAGCATTTGGACTAGCACGGAGGGCGAGCAGTACTTC
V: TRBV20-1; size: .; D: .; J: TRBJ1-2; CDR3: CSAKLDSNYGYTF; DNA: TGCAGTGCTAAATTGGACAGCAACTATGGCTACACCTTC